This entry lists 31 T cell receptor beta chains sequenced from one sample in a study of blood T cells in healthy people across ages. It was with a sample-barcoded 5' primer and a J-beta primer mix that a second PCR of roughly 7 to 12 cycles was run. TCRdb reprocessed the 5' RACE reads with MiXCR, giving one entry per CDR3 protein. The table shows some 670,000 distinct CDR3 sequences, with around 50% occurring only once. Material: blood. The receptors were gathered from a woman aged 80 or over in good health.

This clonotype was detected ten times or more. The genes are TRBV5-1 and TRBJ2-1; TRBD2 agrees at 7 bases. The CDR3 is made up of 16 amino acids. Germline V gene data show CDR1 as SGHRS and CDR2 as YFSETQ. After removal of 3 bases from V and 0 bases from J, the junction contained 6 bases not matched to a gene. CDR3 sequence: CASSSSLAVSYNEQFF. CDR3 in DNA: TGCGCCAGCAGCTCAAGCCTAGCGGTCTCCTACAATGAGCAGTTCTTC. The variable domain in full, completed from reference TRBV5-1 and TRBJ2-1, reads KAGVTQTPRYLIKTRGQQVTLSCSPISGHRSVSWYQQTPGQGLQFLFEYFSETQRNKGNFPGRFSGRQFSNSRSEMNVSTLELGDSALYLCASSSSLAVSYNEQFFGPGTRLTVL.

A note on this clonotype: This clone may be a read error of a much larger clone one base away. The genes are TRBV7-8 and TRBJ2-1, with 9 bases lining up with TRBD2. Per germline, CDR1 SGHVS and CDR2 FQNEAQ. V trimming: 6 bases; J trimming: 10 bases; junction bases outside the gene matches: 10. The CDR3 is made up of 14 amino acids. CDR3 in DNA: TGTGCCAGCAGGGCGGGACTAGCCATCTACGAGCAGTTCTTC. Translating gives CASRAGLAIYEQFF.

This rearrangement joins TRBV5-1 to TRBJ2-3, with no clear D. This CDR3 has 13 amino acids. CDR1 and CDR2 (germline): SGHRS, YFSETQ. Trimming removed 4 bases from V and 5 bases from J, with 11 bases in between. CDR3 in amino acids: CASSPGWEDTQYF. DNA for the CDR3: TGCGCCAGCAGCCCCGGATGGGAAGATACGCAGTATTTT.

The chain has TRBV5-1 and TRBJ2-7; TRBD2 might be the D (7 bases). The V gene's germline CDR1 is SGHRS and CDR2 YFSETQ. The CDR3 totals 15 residues. V shed 6 bases and J shed 2 bases, with 18 bases lying between them. For the CDR3, the DNA is TGCGCCAGCAAACCATGGGGGGGCATTACCTACGAGCAGTACTTC. Amino acid sequence: CASKPWGGITYEQYF.

This clonotype was detected many times. This chain joins TRBV5-1 and TRBJ2-3; D is perhaps TRBD2 (6 bases). Germline loops: CDR1 SGHRS, CDR2 YFSETQ. The CDR3 consists of 15 residues. V shed 3 bases and J shed 2 bases, with 13 bases lying between them. As DNA, the CDR3 is TGCGCCAGCAGCTCCGGACTAACGGACACAGATACGCAGTATTTT. It is translated as CASSSGLTDTDTQYF.

This clonotype was seen only a few times. The V and J genes are TRBV20-1 and TRBJ1-2; perhaps TRBD1 as D (6 bases). The CDR3 is 11 amino acids. V lost 6 bases and J lost 8, with 13 bases in between. Germline lookup yields CDR1 DFQATT and CDR2 SNEGSKA (reference sequence). The CDR3 loop reads CSAAQGGGYTF. The CDR3 coding sequence is TGCAGTGCAGCACAGGGAGGGGGCTACACCTTC.

The chain has TRBV28 and TRBJ2-5, with D tentatively TRBD1 (5 bases). Trimming left V 3 bases short and J 7 bases short, with 15 bases between. Germline V gene sequence: CDR1 MDHEN, CDR2 SYDVKM. CDR3 length: 14 amino acids. In DNA, the CDR3 is TGTGCCAGCAGTTTTGAAGGGGCTAAAGTGACCCAGTACTTC. As protein: CASSFEGAKVTQYF.

The chain combines TRBV18 with TRBJ2-5; 7 bases align to TRBD1. V lost 3 bases to trimming and J lost 4 bases; unmatched junction nucleotides: 5. The CDR3 is 14 residues long. CDR1 is KGHSH, CDR2 LQKENI, per germline. CDR3 nucleotides: TGTGCCAGCTCACCTCGACAGGGTACAGAGACCCAGTACTTC. Protein product: CASSPRQGTETQYF. The entire variable domain, with the rest obtained from reference TRBV18 and TRBJ2-5, is as follows: NAGVMQNPRHLVRRRGQEARLRCSPMKGHSHVYWYRQLPEEGLKFMVYLQKENIIDESGMPKERFSAEFPKEGPSILRIQQVVRGDSAAYFCASSPRQGTETQYFGPGTRLLVL.

This clonotype was detected ten times or more. V usage is TRBV25-1 and J usage is TRBJ2-3, with D uncertain. Germline V lookup: CDR1 MGHDK, CDR2 SYGVNS. The germline V and J ends were trimmed by 1 base and 2 bases, with 13 bases remaining between them. The CDR3 is 16 amino acids. The CDR3 region is CASSELGAPPTDTQYF. In nucleotides, the CDR3 is TGTGCCAGCAGTGAATTGGGCGCCCCCCCCACAGATACGCAGTATTTT.

This clonotype was seen repeatedly, ten times or more. The DNA of the CDR3 is TGTGCCAGCTCATCGAGCGCCGGGGATACGCAGTATTTT. Translating it yields CASSSSAGDTQYF. The chain uses TRBV18 and TRBJ2-3; no clear D gene. The V gene lost 5 bases and the J gene lost 6 bases, with 12 bases spanning the gap. Germline V lookup: CDR1 KGHSH, CDR2 LQKENI. The CDR3 is made up of 13 amino acids.

This clonotype was recorded at least ten times. The chain is built from TRBV20-1 and TRBJ2-3; D remains ambiguous. Germline lookup yields CDR1 DFQATT and CDR2 SNEGSKA (reference sequence). V was shortened by 1 base and J by 2 bases, with 7 bases between the two germline ends. The CDR3 covers 13 residues. CDR3 in amino acids: CSARGQITDTQYF. CDR3 nucleotide sequence: TGCAGTGCTAGAGGGCAAATCACAGATACGCAGTATTTT.

A note on this clonotype: This could be a read error, since a much larger clone is one nucleotide away. The chain joins TRBV7-9 to TRBJ2-1; tentatively, D is TRBD2 (5 bases). Trimming shortened V by 6 bases and J by 8 bases, and 8 bases separated the two germline ends. The CDR3 sequence is 11 residues long. In germline, CDR1 is SEHNR, CDR2 FQNEAQ (reference sequence). In DNA, the CDR3 is TGTGCCAGCAGTGCTAGCTATGAGCAGTTCTTC. It translates to CASSASYEQFF.

This clonotype was observed a handful of times. The chain couples TRBV20-1 to TRBJ2-3; D uncertain. Trimming removed 3 bases from V and 2 bases from J, with 12 bases in between. Germline loops: CDR1 DFQATT, CDR2 SNEGSKA (reference sequence). The CDR3 sequence is 14 residues long. The DNA for the CDR3 is TGCAGTGCTAGTAAGAGTGGAAACACAGATACGCAGTATTTT. This encodes CSASKSGNTDTQYF.

The genes are TRBV29-1 and TRBJ2-7; D unclear. This CDR3 spans 12 amino acids. Germline V CDR1 and CDR2: SQVTM, ANQGSEA. Trimming pared 4 bases from V and 3 bases from J, leaving 10 bases between. The CDR3 sequence: CSVGDIGYEQYF. In nucleotides, the CDR3 is TGCAGCGTTGGTGACATTGGCTACGAGCAGTACTTC.

This clonotype was seen a single time. A much larger clone is a single base away; this may be a read error. The V gene is TRBV15, the J gene TRBJ1-4; TRBD1 is a possible D gene (5 bases). Germline loops: CDR1 LNHNV, CDR2 YYDKDF (reference sequence). CDR3 length: 14 residues. The V and J ends lost 1 base and 8 bases respectively, with 11 bases between them. CDR3 in DNA: TGTGCCACCAGCAGAGGAGAGGGGCGGGAAAAACTGTTTTTT. Protein sequence: CATSRGEGREKLFF.

The rearrangement uses TRBV4-3 and TRBJ2-7; 7 bases map to TRBD2. With V trimmed by 1 base and J by 3 bases, 6 bases remained unmatched. CDR1 is LGHNA, CDR2 YSLEER, per germline. This CDR3 region has 15 residues. The CDR3 loop is CASSQGLAADYEQYF. The CDR3 nucleotides are TGCGCCAGCAGCCAAGGGCTAGCGGCTGACTACGAGCAGTACTTC.

The rearrangement uses TRBV7-2 and TRBJ2-4; 7 nucleotides agree with TRBD1. The CDR3 sequence is 15 residues long. Germline V CDR1 and CDR2: SGHTA, FQGNSA. V lost 1 base and J lost 7; bases outside the gene matches: 7. The CDR3 spells CASSLGDRVANIQYF. In DNA, the CDR3 is TGTGCCAGCAGCTTAGGAGACAGGGTAGCGAACATTCAGTACTTC.

The chain uses TRBV28 and TRBJ2-3; TRBD2 aligns across 9 bases. Germline CDR1 and CDR2: MDHEN and SYDVKM. The ends lost 7 bases at V and 7 bases at J; junction bases unmatched: 21. The CDR3 covers 18 residues. The CDR3 spells CASTILQLDSGSSHTQYF. The CDR3 DNA follows: TGTGCCAGCACCATACTACAACTGGATAGCGGGAGCTCCCATACGCAGTATTTT.

Note on this clonotype: Given a much more abundant clone one base away, this may be a read error. The chain employs TRBV7-9 and TRBJ2-1, with a weak D call TRBD1 (6 bases). The DNA end lines up better with TRBJ2-7; the J call may be wrong. Germline V CDR1 and CDR2: SEHNR, FQNEAQ (reference sequence). The CDR3 sequence is 15 residues long. This chain's CDR3 is CASSSRGKENNEQYF. The CDR3 nucleotides read TGTGCCAGCAGCTCCAGGGGAAAAGAGAACAATGAGCAGTACTTC.

This clonotype was counted ten times or more. The chain is built from TRBV28 and TRBJ2-7; D gene ambiguous. Looked up from germline, CDR1 is MDHEN and CDR2 is SYDVKM. This CDR3 is built from 13 residues. V lost 7 bases and J lost 1, with 11 bases in between. DNA of the CDR3: TGTGCCAGCAAAAAAGGTCCTTCCTACGAGCAGTACTTC. Translated, it gives CASKKGPSYEQYF.

The J gene is TRBJ1-1, the V gene TRBV7-2, with D hard to call. The CDR3 totals 13 residues. Trimming stripped 7 bases from V and 2 bases from J, with 11 bases between. Germline V gene sequence: CDR1 SGHTA, CDR2 FQGNSA. The DNA for the CDR3 is TGTGCCAGCACTCTAGAGGGTAACACTGAAGCTTTCTTT. Translating it yields CASTLEGNTEAFF.

V usage is TRBV5-1 and J usage is TRBJ2-3; D is possibly TRBD1 (6 bases). CDR1 is SGHRS, CDR2 YFSETQ, per germline. V lost 5 bases and J 1 base, leaving 14 bases between the germline ends. The CDR3 runs 15 residues. The DNA of the CDR3 is TGCGCCAGCAGGCCAGGGGCATACGGCACAGATACGCAGTATTTT. This encodes CASRPGAYGTDTQYF.

This clonotype was seen ten or more times. The rearrangement links TRBV3-1 to TRBJ2-5; no clear D gene. CDR3 length: 12 residues. Germline lookup yields CDR1 LGHDT and CDR2 YNNKEL (reference sequence). The V end was cut by 1 base, the J end by 5 bases, with 5 bases between. DNA of the CDR3: TGTGCCAGCAGCCAAGTTCTCGAGACCCAGTACTTC. Protein: CASSQVLETQYF.

Of note for this clonotype: This clone may be a read error of a much larger clone one base away. The chain links TRBV5-1 to TRBJ2-1; TRBD2 agrees at 8 bases. Germline V gene lookup returns CDR1 SGHRS and CDR2 YFSETQ. The CDR3 runs 17 residues. V lost 1 base and J lost 6; bases outside the gene matches: 12. The CDR3 DNA reads as TGCGCCAGCAGCTTGCAGCCCCTGGTTACTAGCGGCAATGAGCAGTTCTTC. Translation gives CASSLQPLVTSGNEQFF. The complete variable domain, with remaining parts taken from reference TRBV5-1 and TRBJ2-1, reads KAGVTQTPRYLIKTRGQQVTLSCSPISGHRSVSWYQQTPGQGLQFLFEYFSETQRNKGNFPGRFSGRQFSNSRSEMNVSTLELGDSALYLCASSLQPLVTSGNEQFFGPGTRLTVL.

This clonotype has a handful of counts. The chain recombines TRBV10-3 with TRBJ2-5, with D uncertain. V was pared by 4 bases and J by 1 base, with 1 base between. CDR3 size: 11 residues. CDR1 and CDR2 from the germline V gene are ENHRY and SYGVKD. The DNA for the CDR3 is TGTGCCATCAGTGTCCAAGAGACCCAGTACTTC. It translates to CAISVQETQYF.

Note on this clonotype: This may be a read error, as it is one base from a much larger clone. The rearrangement joins TRBV20-1 to TRBJ2-3; weak D call: TRBD2 (7 bases). The CDR3 is 16 amino acids. The germline V gene has CDR1 DFQATT and CDR2 SNEGSKA (reference sequence). V was clipped by 6 bases and J by 2 bases, with 21 bases between them. CDR3 protein: CSALRGAKPITDTQYF. CDR3 in DNA: TGCAGTGCCCTCCGGGGGGCCAAGCCCATCACAGATACGCAGTATTTT.

This clonotype showed up just once. V and J are TRBV29-1 and TRBJ2-6; TRBD1 matches at 7 bases. J lost 4 bases, V lost 5 bases, and 8 bases had no gene match. From germline, CDR1 is SQVTM and CDR2 ANQGSEA. CDR3 length: 15 amino acids. The CDR3 nucleotides are TGCAGCGTTTCCACAGGGGCAGGAGGGGCCAACGTCCTGACTTTC. Translated, it gives CSVSTGAGGANVLTF.

About this clonotype: One end of the junction does not line up with germline, which may come from a read error. V gene TRBV7-9 combines with J gene TRBJ2-5; 10 bases match TRBD2. In germline, CDR1 is SEHNR, CDR2 FQNEAQ (reference sequence). CDR3 length equals 16 residues. CDR3: CASNLDASGSVHEQYF. The CDR3 nucleotides read TGTGCCAGCAACTTAGATGCTAGCGGGAGTGTGCATGAGCAGTACTTC.

This clonotype was counted ten times or more. The chain couples TRBV20-1 to TRBJ2-3, with 8 positions matching TRBD2. Germline-derived CDR1 and CDR2 are DFQATT and SNEGSKA (reference sequence). This CDR3 has 13 amino acids. CDR3 residues: CSSPGTSGDTQYF. The CDR3 DNA follows: TGCAGCTCACCCGGGACTAGTGGGGATACGCAGTATTTT.

This chain links TRBV11-2 with TRBJ1-2, with D possibly being TRBD1 (6 bases). This CDR3 spans 13 amino acids. V was clipped by 5 bases and J by 8 bases, with 15 bases between them. Germline CDR1 and CDR2: SGHAT and FQNNGV. CDR3 DNA sequence: TGTGCCAGCAGCGTAGGACAGTTGGACGGCTACACCTTC. The encoded protein is CASSVGQLDGYTF.

The chain couples TRBV20-1 to TRBJ2-7; D unresolved. Trimming removed 1 base from V and 2 bases from J, with 12 bases in between. Germline CDR1 is DFQATT and CDR2 is SNEGSKA (reference sequence). This CDR3 has 14 amino acids. The CDR3 region is CSARGAETAYEQYF. CDR3 bases: TGCAGTGCTAGAGGGGCAGAGACGGCCTACGAGCAGTACTTC.